The 3 T cell receptor beta chains below come from one sample, sequenced in a study of blood T cell repertoires in COVID-19. The table came from immunoSEQ multiplex PCR; TCRdb's copy has only in-frame clones and leaves some out. This sample yields fewer than 110,000 clones, of which 91% are seen a single time; 15% to 20% belongs to the top ten. The source material was peripheral blood. Receptor source: a man in his fifties with acute or convalescent COVID-19.

CDR3 protein: CASSQGISNQPQHF. The CDR3 nucleotides read TGTGCCAGCAGCCAGGGGATTAGCAATCAGCCCCAGCATTTT. The chain is built from TRBV6-5 and TRBJ1-5; D may be TRBD1 (6 bases). The V end was cut by 6 bases, the J end by 0 bases, with 9 bases between. The CDR3 covers 14 residues. In germline, CDR1 is MNHEY, CDR2 SVGAGI.

The V call is TRBV24-1, the J call TRBJ1-5; tentatively, D is TRBD1 (5 bases). This CDR3 is 14 amino acids long. Germline-derived CDR1 and CDR2 are KGHDR and SFDVKD. V lost 3 bases and J 3 bases, leaving 8 bases between the germline ends. This chain's CDR3 is CATSDGGYNQPQHF. The DNA of the CDR3 is TGTGCCACCAGTGATGGGGGGTACAATCAGCCCCAGCATTTT.

J is TRBJ2-7 and V is TRBV19, with 14 bases identical to TRBD2. V lost 0 bases, J lost 0 bases, and 13 bases stayed unmatched. CDR1 LNHDA and CDR2 SQIVND come from the germline V gene (reference sequence). This CDR3 is built from 21 residues. CDR3 region: CASSIDPGTSGGRKYSYEQYF. The CDR3 nucleotides read TGTGCCAGTAGTATAGATCCAGGGACTAGCGGGGGCCGGAAATACTCCTACGAGCAGTACTTC.